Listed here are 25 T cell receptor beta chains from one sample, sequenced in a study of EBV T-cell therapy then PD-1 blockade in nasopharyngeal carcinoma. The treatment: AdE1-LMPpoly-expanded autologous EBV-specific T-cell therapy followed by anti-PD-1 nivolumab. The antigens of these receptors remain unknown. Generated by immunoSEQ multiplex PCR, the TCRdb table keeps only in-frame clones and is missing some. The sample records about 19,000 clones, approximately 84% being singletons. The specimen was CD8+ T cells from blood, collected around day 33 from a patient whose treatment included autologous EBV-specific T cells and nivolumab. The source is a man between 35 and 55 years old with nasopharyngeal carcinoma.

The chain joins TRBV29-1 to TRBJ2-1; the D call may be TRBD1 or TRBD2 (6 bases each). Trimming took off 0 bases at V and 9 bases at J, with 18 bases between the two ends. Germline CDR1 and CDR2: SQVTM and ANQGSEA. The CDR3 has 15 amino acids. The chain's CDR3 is CSVEDWRQGGSEQFF. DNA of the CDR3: TGCAGCGTTGAAGATTGGAGGCAAGGGGGGAGTGAGCAGTTCTTC.

For the CDR3, the DNA is TGTGCCAGCGGGGACGAAGAGTTCCGAATGGGTGAAAAACTGTTTTTT. Its protein product is CASGDEEFRMGEKLFF. The chain couples TRBV21-1 to TRBJ1-4. TRBV21-1 constitutes a pseudogene. This CDR3 has 16 amino acids.

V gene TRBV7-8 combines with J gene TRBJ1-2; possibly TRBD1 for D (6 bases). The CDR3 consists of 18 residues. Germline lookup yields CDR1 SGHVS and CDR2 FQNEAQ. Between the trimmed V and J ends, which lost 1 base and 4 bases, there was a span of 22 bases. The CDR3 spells CASSLVFGGRRGLYGYTF. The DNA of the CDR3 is TGTGCCAGCAGCTTAGTATTCGGGGGGCGCAGGGGCCTCTATGGCTACACCTTC.

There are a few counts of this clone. CDR3 in amino acids: CASSDSVQAGELFF. CDR3 in DNA: TGTGCCAGCAGTGACTCTGTTCAGGCCGGGGAGCTGTTTTTT. The chain carries TRBV6-4 and TRBJ2-2; D unresolved. V was pared by 0 bases and J by 6 bases, with 8 bases between. The CDR3 covers 14 residues. Germline CDR1 is MRHNA and CDR2 is SNTAGT.

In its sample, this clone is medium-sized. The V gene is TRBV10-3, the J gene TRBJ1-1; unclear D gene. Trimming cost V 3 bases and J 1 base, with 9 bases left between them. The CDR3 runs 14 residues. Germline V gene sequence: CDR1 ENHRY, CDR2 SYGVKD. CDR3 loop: CAISDSQPNTEAFF. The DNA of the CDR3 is TGTGCCATCAGTGATTCACAGCCGAACACTGAAGCTTTCTTT.

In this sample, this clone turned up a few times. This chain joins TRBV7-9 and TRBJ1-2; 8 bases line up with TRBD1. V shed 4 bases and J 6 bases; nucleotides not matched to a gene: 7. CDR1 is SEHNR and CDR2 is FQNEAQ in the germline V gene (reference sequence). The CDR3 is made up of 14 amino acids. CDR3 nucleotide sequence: TGTGCCAGCAGCTCTTCGACAGGGGAGAATGGCTACACCTTC. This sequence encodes CASSSSTGENGYTF.

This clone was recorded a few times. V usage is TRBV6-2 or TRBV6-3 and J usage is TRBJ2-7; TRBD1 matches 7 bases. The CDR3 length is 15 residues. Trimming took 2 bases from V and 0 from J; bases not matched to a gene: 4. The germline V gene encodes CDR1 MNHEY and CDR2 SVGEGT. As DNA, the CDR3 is TGTGCCAGCAGTTACGACAGGGCTAGCTCCTACGAGCAGTACTTC. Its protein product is CASSYDRASSYEQYF.

The CDR3, as DNA: TGTGCCAGCAGAGCCGGGACAGGGGGGATCTATGGCTACACCTTC. It specifies CASRAGTGGIYGYTF. The chain has TRBV2 and TRBJ1-2; 11 nucleotides line up with TRBD1. Losses at the gene ends were 6 bases for V and 4 bases for J; bases not matched to a gene: 7. The CDR3 totals 15 residues. Germline V lookup: CDR1 SNHLY, CDR2 FYNNEI.

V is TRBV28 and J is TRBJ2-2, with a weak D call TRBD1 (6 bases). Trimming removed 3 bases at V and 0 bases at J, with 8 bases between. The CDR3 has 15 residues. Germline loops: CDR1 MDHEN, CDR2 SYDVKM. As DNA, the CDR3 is TGTGCCAGCAGTTTTGACAGGACGAACACCGGGGAGCTGTTTTTT. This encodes CASSFDRTNTGELFF.

The CDR3 DNA reads as TGTGCCAGCAGCTTCAGCGGGGGCCCCCCGTTTTACAATGAGCAGTTCTTC. Amino acid sequence: CASSFSGGPPFYNEQFF. The chain employs TRBV9 and TRBJ2-1; TRBD2 agrees at 8 bases. The trim removed 4 bases at V and 4 bases at J, leaving 13 bases unmatched. Germline assignment: CDR1 SGDLS and CDR2 YYNGEE. CDR3 length: 17 residues.

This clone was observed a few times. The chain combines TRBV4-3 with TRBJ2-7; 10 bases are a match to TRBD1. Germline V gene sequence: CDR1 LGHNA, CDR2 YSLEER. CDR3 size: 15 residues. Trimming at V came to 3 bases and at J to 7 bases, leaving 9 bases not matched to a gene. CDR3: CASSQRGQGSDEQYF. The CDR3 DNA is TGCGCCAGCAGCCAGCGGGGACAGGGGTCAGATGAGCAGTACTTC.

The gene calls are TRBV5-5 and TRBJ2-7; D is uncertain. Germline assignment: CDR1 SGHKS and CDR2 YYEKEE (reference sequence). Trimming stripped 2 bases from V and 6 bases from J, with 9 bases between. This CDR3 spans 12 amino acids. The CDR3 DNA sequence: TGTGCCAGCAGCTTTTCAACAGTCGAGCAGTACTTC. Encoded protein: CASSFSTVEQYF.

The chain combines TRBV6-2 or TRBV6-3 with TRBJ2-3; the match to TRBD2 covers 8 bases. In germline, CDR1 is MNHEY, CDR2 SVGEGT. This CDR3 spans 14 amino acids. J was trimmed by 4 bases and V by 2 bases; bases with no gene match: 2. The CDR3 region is CASSYGGGSDTQYF. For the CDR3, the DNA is TGTGCCAGCAGTTACGGCGGGGGGTCAGATACGCAGTATTTT.

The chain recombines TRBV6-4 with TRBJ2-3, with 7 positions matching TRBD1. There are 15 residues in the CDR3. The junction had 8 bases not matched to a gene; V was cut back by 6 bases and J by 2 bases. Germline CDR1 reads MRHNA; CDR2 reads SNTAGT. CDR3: CASSVRQGNTDTQYF. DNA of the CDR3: TGTGCCAGCAGCGTCCGACAGGGAAACACAGATACGCAGTATTTT.

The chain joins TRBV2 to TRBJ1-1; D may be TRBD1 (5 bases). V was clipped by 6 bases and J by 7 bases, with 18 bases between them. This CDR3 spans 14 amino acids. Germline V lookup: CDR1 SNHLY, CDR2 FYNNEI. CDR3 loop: CASSNPGDGGEAFF. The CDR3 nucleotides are TGTGCCAGCAGCAACCCCGGGGACGGGGGTGAAGCTTTCTTT. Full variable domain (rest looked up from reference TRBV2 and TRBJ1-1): EPEVTQTPSHQVTQMGQEVILRCVPISNHLYFYWYRQILGQKVEFLVSFYNNEISEKSEIFDDQFSVERPDGSNFTLKIRSTKLEDSAMYFCASSNPGDGGEAFFGQGTRLTVV.

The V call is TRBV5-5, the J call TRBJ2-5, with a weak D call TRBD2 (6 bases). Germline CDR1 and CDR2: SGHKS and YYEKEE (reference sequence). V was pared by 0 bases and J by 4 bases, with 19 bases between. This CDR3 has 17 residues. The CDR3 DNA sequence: TGTGCCAGCAGCTTGGAATTTACGGGGGTGGGAAGAGAGACCCAGTACTTC. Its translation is CASSLEFTGVGRETQYF.

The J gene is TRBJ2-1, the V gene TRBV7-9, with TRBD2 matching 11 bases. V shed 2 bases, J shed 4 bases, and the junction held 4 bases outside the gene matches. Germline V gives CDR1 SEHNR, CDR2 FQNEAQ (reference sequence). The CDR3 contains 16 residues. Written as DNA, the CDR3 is TGTGCCAGCAGCTTACTGGGACTAGCGGAATACAATGAGCAGTTCTTC. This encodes CASSLLGLAEYNEQFF.

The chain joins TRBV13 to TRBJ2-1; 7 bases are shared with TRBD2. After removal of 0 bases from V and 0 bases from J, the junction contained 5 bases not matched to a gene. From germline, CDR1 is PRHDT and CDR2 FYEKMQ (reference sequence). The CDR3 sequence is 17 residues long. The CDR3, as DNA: TGTGCCAGCAGCTTAGGCCCAGGGACTAACTCCTACAATGAGCAGTTCTTC. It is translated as CASSLGPGTNSYNEQFF.

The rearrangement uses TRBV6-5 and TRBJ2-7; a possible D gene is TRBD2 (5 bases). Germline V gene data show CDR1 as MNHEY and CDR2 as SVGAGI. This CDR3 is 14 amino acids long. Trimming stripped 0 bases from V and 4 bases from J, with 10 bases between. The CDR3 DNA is TGTGCCAGCAGTTACTCTGCGGGCGGTTACGAGCAGTACTTC. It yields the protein CASSYSAGGYEQYF.

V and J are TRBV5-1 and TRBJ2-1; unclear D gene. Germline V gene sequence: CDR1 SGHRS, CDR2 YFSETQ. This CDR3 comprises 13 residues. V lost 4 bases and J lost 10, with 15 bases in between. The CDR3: CASSPRTNWEQFF. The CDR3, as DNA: TGCGCCAGCAGCCCCAGGACGAACTGGGAGCAGTTCTTC.

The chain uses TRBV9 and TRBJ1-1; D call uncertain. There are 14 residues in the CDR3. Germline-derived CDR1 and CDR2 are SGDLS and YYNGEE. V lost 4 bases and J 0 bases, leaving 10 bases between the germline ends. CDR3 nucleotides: TGTGCCAGCAGCCCCGTTTTTTTGAACACTGAAGCTTTCTTT. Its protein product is CASSPVFLNTEAFF.

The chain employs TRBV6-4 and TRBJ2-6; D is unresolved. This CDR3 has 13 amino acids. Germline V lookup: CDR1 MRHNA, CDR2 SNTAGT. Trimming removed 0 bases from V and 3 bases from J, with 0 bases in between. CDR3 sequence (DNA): TGTGCCAGCAGTGACTCTGGGGCCAACGTCCTGACTTTC. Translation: CASSDSGANVLTF.

The chain's CDR3 is CASSYGTRVEFTDTQYF. CDR3 coding DNA: TGTGCCAGCAGTTATGGGACGAGGGTGGAATTCACAGATACGCAGTATTTT. V usage is TRBV6-2 or TRBV6-3 and J usage is TRBJ2-3, with D perhaps assigned TRBD1 or TRBD2 (5 bases each). Looked up from germline, CDR1 is MNHEY and CDR2 is SVGEGT. V lost 3 bases, J lost 2 bases, and 18 bases lay in between. The CDR3 extends over 17 amino acids.

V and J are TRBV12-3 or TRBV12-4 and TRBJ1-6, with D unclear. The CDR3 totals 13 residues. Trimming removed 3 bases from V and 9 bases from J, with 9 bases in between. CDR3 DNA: TGTGCCAGCAGTTTTGGTAGGGTTTCACCCCTCCACTTT. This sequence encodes CASSFGRVSPLHF.

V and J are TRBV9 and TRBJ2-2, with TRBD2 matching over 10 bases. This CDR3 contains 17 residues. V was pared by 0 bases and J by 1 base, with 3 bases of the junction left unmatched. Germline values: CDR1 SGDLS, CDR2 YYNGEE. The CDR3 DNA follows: TGTGCCAGCAGCGTAGAGGCTAGCGGGGGGAACACCGGGGAGCTGTTTTTT. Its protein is CASSVEASGGNTGELFF.